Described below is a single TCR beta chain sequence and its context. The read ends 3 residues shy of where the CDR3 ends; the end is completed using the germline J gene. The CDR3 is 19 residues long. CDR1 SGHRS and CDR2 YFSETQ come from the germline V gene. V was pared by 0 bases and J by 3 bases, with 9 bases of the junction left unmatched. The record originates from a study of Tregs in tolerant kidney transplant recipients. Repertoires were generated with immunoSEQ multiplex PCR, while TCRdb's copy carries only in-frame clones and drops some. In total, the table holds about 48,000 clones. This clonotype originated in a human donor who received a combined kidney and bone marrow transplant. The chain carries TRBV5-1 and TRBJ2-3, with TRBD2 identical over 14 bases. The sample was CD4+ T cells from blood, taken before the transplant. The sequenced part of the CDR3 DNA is TGCGCCAGCAGCTTGGCCGGGACTAGCGGGAGATCCGGAACAGATACG. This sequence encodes CASSLAGTSGRSGTDT. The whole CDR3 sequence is CASSLAGTSGRSGTDTQYF. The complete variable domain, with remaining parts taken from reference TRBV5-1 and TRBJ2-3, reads KAGVTQTPRYLIKTRGQQVTLSCSPISGHRSVSWYQQTPGQGLQFLFEYFSETQRNKGNFPGRFSGRQFSNSRSEMNVSTLELGDSALYLCASSLAGTSGRSGTDTQYFGPGTRLTVL.